The 16 T cell receptor beta chains reported below all come from one sample, sequenced in a study of T cells in women clearing cervical HPV infection. Measured with immunoSEQ multiplex PCR; TCRdb has only the in-frame clones, and not every one. This specimen shows fewer than 35,000 clones; the ten leading clones hold around 6.8%. Sequencing was performed on blood buffy coat. The origin of the receptors is a woman aged 18-69 years with a cervical HPV16 infection that either progressed to CIN3+ or cleared (not recorded which).

To note about this clone: The read ends 3 residues early relative to the CDR3; the germline J gene fills the gap. The rearrangement joins TRBV5-1 to TRBJ2-5; 8 nucleotides match TRBD1. Germline V CDR1 and CDR2: SGHRS, YFSETQ. V dropped 0 bases and J dropped 4; count of bases not matched to a gene: 2. CDR3 length: 14 residues. This CDR3 reads CASSLEDRGETQYF. CDR3 DNA (partial): TGCGCCAGCAGCTTGGAAGACAGGGGAGAGACC.

The sequenced part of the CDR3 DNA is TGTGCCAGCAGAACCACCGGGACAGGTTCCTACGAG. The encoded protein is CASRTTGTGSYE. The whole CDR3 sequence reads CASRTTGTGSYEQYF. This sequence joins TRBV7-9 and TRBJ2-7; 8 positions agree with TRBD1. The CDR3 goes on 3 residues after the read ends, and that part is filled in from the germline J gene. From germline, CDR1 is SEHNR and CDR2 FQNEAQ (reference sequence). The V gene end was trimmed by 6 bases and the J gene end by 1 base; junction bases not matched to a gene: 8. The CDR3 extends over 15 amino acids.

On this clone itself: The DNA ends 3 residues before the CDR3 does, and the rest of the CDR3 is filled in from the germline J gene. The chain is built from TRBV18 and TRBJ2-7; TRBD1 matches at 10 bases. CDR3 size: 15 residues. Unmatched junction bases numbered 6, after V lost 1 base and J lost 6 bases. Germline V CDR1 and CDR2: KGHSH, LQKENI. The part of the CDR3 DNA that was read is TGTGCCAGCTCACCACAGGGGACAGGGGTTGGCGAG. It encodes CASSPQGTGVGE. The whole CDR3 protein reads CASSPQGTGVGEQYF.

As to this clone: The read gets to within 3 residues of the CDR3 end, and the germline J gene fills in the rest. The chain links TRBV18 to TRBJ2-3; D gene ambiguous. With 4 bases removed from V and 3 bases from J, the gap between germline ends came to 11 bases. The CDR3 length is 14 residues. The germline gives CDR1 KGHSH, CDR2 LQKENI. The CDR3 loop reads CASSQQVTTDTQYF. The part of the CDR3 DNA that was read is TGTGCCAGCTCACAGCAGGTTACAACAGATACG.

Concerning this clone: From the germline J gene comes the end of the CDR3, since the read stops 3 residues before it. This chain connects TRBV2 to TRBJ2-5, with 11 bases identical to TRBD2. There are 15 residues in the CDR3. Germline lookup yields CDR1 SNHLY and CDR2 FYNNEI. The ends lost 3 bases at V and 2 bases at J; junction bases unmatched: 2. The covered CDR3 bases are TGTGCCAGCAGTGACCCTAGCGGGGGGCAAGAGACC. Protein product: CASSDPSGGQET. The whole CDR3 reads CASSDPSGGQETQYF.

Notes on this clone: Coverage ceases 3 residues before the CDR3 finishes, and the germline J gene fills in the end. The chain couples TRBV2 to TRBJ2-3, with 8 nucleotides matching TRBD2. Per germline, CDR1 SNHLY and CDR2 FYNNEI. The CDR3 contains 14 residues. Trimming at V came to 7 bases and at J to 5 bases, leaving 8 bases not matched to a gene. The sequenced CDR3 bases are TGTGCCAGCAAGAGGGGACTAGTCGGAGATACG. This gives the protein CASKRGLVGDT. The full CDR3 protein reads CASKRGLVGDTQYF.

Details on this clone: The read comes to an end 3 residues before the CDR3 does, leaving the germline J gene to fill in the end. The V call is TRBV7-3, the J call TRBJ1-1, with 9 bases lining up with TRBD1. This CDR3 has 16 residues. With V trimmed by 5 bases and J by 1 base, 8 bases remained unmatched. Germline V CDR1 and CDR2: SGHTA, FQGTGA. The sequenced CDR3 bases are TGTGCCAGCAGCCCCACCGGGACAGGGAGGAACACTGAA. Its translation is CASSPTGTGRNTE. The entire CDR3 sequence reads CASSPTGTGRNTEAFF. The variable domain in full, with the rest retrieved from reference TRBV7-3 and TRBJ1-1, is GAGVSQTPSNKVTEKGKYVELRCDPISGHTALYWYRQSLGQGPEFLIYFQGTGAADDSGLPNDRFFAVRPEGSVSTLKIQRTERGDSAVYLCASSPTGTGRNTEAFFGQGTRLTVV.

In the case of this clone: Read coverage stops 3 residues before the CDR3 terminus; the germline J gene supplies the remainder. V and J are TRBV6-2 or TRBV6-3 and TRBJ1-2; 8 bases agree with TRBD1. The germline V gene encodes CDR1 MNHEY and CDR2 SVGEGT. The CDR3 consists of 13 residues. Partial CDR3 DNA: TGTGCCAGCAGACAGGACAGGGTGGGCGGC. It codes for CASRQDRVGG. The whole CDR3 sequence is CASRQDRVGGYTF.

With regard to this clone: Read data end 3 residues before the CDR3 end; the end is taken from the germline J gene. The genes are TRBV30 and TRBJ1-1; TRBD1 is a possible D gene (6 bases). With 4 bases removed from V and 1 base from J, the gap between germline ends came to 10 bases. The CDR3 loop spans 13 amino acids. CDR1 is GTSNPN, CDR2 SVGIG, per germline (reference sequence). The CDR3 bases that were read are TGTGCCTGGACTCAGGGGAGGAACACTGAA. Its translation is CAWTQGRNTE. The whole CDR3 is CAWTQGRNTEAFF.

As concerns this clone: The CDR3 end falls 3 residues outside the read, so it is completed with the germline J gene. The chain combines TRBV6-2 or TRBV6-3 with TRBJ1-5, with D hard to call. This CDR3 contains 13 residues. The germline V and J ends were trimmed by 4 bases and 0 bases, with 4 bases remaining between them. Germline CDR1 and CDR2: MNHEY and SVGEGT. The CDR3 reads CASSSNSNQPQHF. The CDR3 DNA, read in part, is TGTGCCAGCAGTTCAAATAGCAATCAGCCC.

About this clone itself: The read halts 3 residues ahead of the CDR3 end, with the missing end drawn from the germline J gene. The genes are TRBV18 and TRBJ1-1; TRBD1 might be the D (6 bases). Germline CDR1 KGHSH, CDR2 LQKENI. The CDR3 contains 15 residues. The V and J ends lost 0 bases and 0 bases respectively, with 8 bases between them. The CDR3 sequence: CASSPPQGLNTEAFF. The CDR3 bases that were read are TGTGCCAGCTCACCACCGCAGGGGCTGAACACTGAA.

As regards this clone: The sequenced fragment ends 3 residues before the CDR3 boundary, so the rest is inferred from the germline J gene. The chain carries TRBV20-1 and TRBJ1-6, with TRBD1 as a possible D gene (6 bases). This CDR3 has 14 residues. Germline V gene data show CDR1 as DFQATT and CDR2 as SNEGSKA (reference sequence). Trimming removed 2 bases from V and 7 bases from J, with 12 bases in between. The part of the CDR3 DNA that was read is TGCAGTGCTAGAATACAGGGAGCCAATTCACCC. This encodes CSARIQGANSP. The full CDR3 reads CSARIQGANSPLHF.

A note on this clone: The observed sequence ends 3 residues before the CDR3 terminus, with the missing tail filled in from the germline J gene. The chain links TRBV9 to TRBJ2-5, with D maybe TRBD2 (5 bases). In germline, CDR1 is SGDLS, CDR2 YYNGEE. This CDR3 spans 14 amino acids. V was pared by 0 bases and J by 4 bases, with 10 bases between. CDR3 region: CASSVGLRGETQYF. The part of the CDR3 DNA that was read is TGTGCCAGCAGCGTAGGACTCCGGGGAGAGACC. The full variable domain, completed using reference TRBV9 and TRBJ2-5, is DSGVTQTPKHLITATGQRVTLRCSPRSGDLSVYWYQQSLDQGLQFLIQYYNGEERAKGNILERFSAQQFPDLHSELNLSSLELGDSALYFCASSVGLRGETQYFGPGTRLLVL.

With respect to this clone: Sequencing ends 3 residues short of the CDR3 end; the germline J gene provides the rest. V usage is TRBV20-1 and J usage is TRBJ2-3; maybe TRBD2 (6 bases). The CDR3 consists of 13 residues. Looked up from germline, CDR1 is DFQATT and CDR2 is SNEGSKA (reference sequence). This CDR3 reads CSAIRGNQETQYF. The sequenced part of the CDR3 DNA is TGCAGTGCAATACGGGGGAACCAAGAGACG.

Remarks on this clone: From the germline J gene comes the end of the CDR3, since the read stops 3 residues before it. The rearrangement joins TRBV5-1 to TRBJ2-7; 8 bases match TRBD2. The trim removed 3 bases at V and 3 bases at J, leaving 11 bases unmatched. Germline V gene sequence: CDR1 SGHRS, CDR2 YFSETQ. The CDR3 is made up of 16 amino acids. The sequenced CDR3 bases are TGCGCCAGCAGCTCCTTCGGGAGGGACTATCACTACGAG. Its protein product is CASSSFGRDYHYE. The complete CDR3 protein is CASSSFGRDYHYEQYF.

Details on this clone: Coverage ceases 3 residues before the CDR3 finishes, and the germline J gene fills in the end. V usage is TRBV13 and J usage is TRBJ2-2; 7 nucleotides align to TRBD2. Germline assignment: CDR1 PRHDT and CDR2 FYEKMQ (reference sequence). The ends lost 5 bases at V and 5 bases at J; junction bases unmatched: 2. This CDR3 comprises 13 residues. The CDR3 loop is CASSERGTGELFF. Partial CDR3 DNA: TGTGCCAGCAGCGAGCGGGGAACCGGGGAG.